This entry lists 16 T cell receptor beta chains sequenced from one sample in a study of Tregs in tolerant kidney transplant recipients. Assay: immunoSEQ multiplex PCR; the TCRdb copy retains only in-frame clones and omits some. The listing records around 48,000 clones. The source was CD4+ T cells from blood, collected before the transplant. These receptors came from a human donor who received a combined kidney and bone marrow transplant.

About this clone: The observed sequence ends 3 residues before the CDR3 terminus, with the missing tail filled in from the germline J gene. This sequence joins TRBV6-1 and TRBJ1-2; tentative D call: TRBD1 (5 bases). The germline V gene encodes CDR1 MNHNS and CDR2 SASEGT. The germline V and J ends were trimmed by 4 bases and 4 bases, with 10 bases remaining between them. There are 13 residues in the CDR3. The CDR3 bases that were read are TGTGCCAGCAGTGGCGGGGGAGTCTATGGC. Translated: CASSGGGVYG. The CDR3 reads in full as CASSGGGVYGYTF.

Remarks on this clone: The read finishes 3 residues shy of the CDR3 end, and the germline J gene is used to complete it. The chain recombines TRBV10-3 with TRBJ1-6; D is unresolved. The CDR3 extends over 15 amino acids. Per germline, CDR1 ENHRY and CDR2 SYGVKD. Trimming removed 2 bases at V and 5 bases at J, with 10 bases between. The sequenced CDR3 bases are TGTGCCATCAGTGAGGGAGGGTATGATAATTCACCC. Amino acids: CAISEGGYDNSP. The CDR3 in its entirety is CAISEGGYDNSPLHF.

Regarding this clone: The read falls 3 residues short of the CDR3 end, and the missing part is taken from the germline J gene. J is TRBJ1-1 and V is TRBV18; the D gene is possibly TRBD1 (5 bases). Germline lookup yields CDR1 KGHSH and CDR2 LQKENI. This CDR3 spans 14 amino acids. Trimming shortened V by 5 bases and J by 0 bases, and 10 bases separated the two germline ends. CDR3 DNA (partial): TGTGCCAGCTCAAGGACATACATGAACACTGAA. This encodes CASSRTYMNTE. The full CDR3 is CASSRTYMNTEAFF.

Comment on this clone: At one end, the junction sequence differs from germline, possibly due to a read error. The CDR3 bases that were read are TGTGCCAGTAGTATTCGAACTAGCGGGATTACCCCACAAGGGACC. It yields the protein CASSIRTSGITPQGT. The full CDR3 sequence reads CASSIRTSGITPQGTQYF. The rearrangement uses TRBV19 and TRBJ2-5; 10 nucleotides align to TRBD2. The observed sequence ends 3 residues before the CDR3 terminus, with the missing tail filled in from the germline J gene. Looked up from germline, CDR1 is LNHDA and CDR2 is SQIVND (reference sequence). This CDR3 comprises 18 residues.

Of note for this clone: The CDR3 goes on 3 residues after the read ends, and that part is filled in from the germline J gene. The chain is built from TRBV19 and TRBJ2-1; TRBD1 is a possible D gene (6 bases). The CDR3 loop spans 12 amino acids. CDR1 is LNHDA and CDR2 is SQIVND in the germline V gene (reference sequence). The V end lost 4 bases, the J end lost 9 bases, and 10 bases lay between the germline ends. CDR3 amino acids: CASSRLQGEQFF. The covered CDR3 bases are TGTGCCAGTAGTAGATTACAGGGTGAG. Full variable domain (outside the CDR3, taken from reference TRBV19 and TRBJ2-1): DGGITQSPKYLFRKEGQNVTLSCEQNLNHDAMYWYRQDPGQGLRLIYYSQIVNDFQKGDIAEGYSVSREKKESFPLTVTSAQKNPTAFYLCASSRLQGEQFFGPGTRLTVL.

Comments on this clone: The read stops 3 residues short of the end of the CDR3; the missing end is completed from the germline J gene. This chain connects TRBV19 to TRBJ2-1; 7 bases line up with TRBD2. J was trimmed by 8 bases and V by 4 bases; bases with no gene match: 11. The germline V gene encodes CDR1 LNHDA and CDR2 SQIVND (reference sequence). This CDR3 has 15 amino acids. The part of the CDR3 DNA that was read is TGTGCCAGTAGTACGCGACATACTAGCGAAGATGAG. It specifies CASSTRHTSEDE. The CDR3, in full, reads CASSTRHTSEDEQFF.

CDR3 sequence reads: CASSYRRNTEAFF. CDR3 DNA, as far as it was read: TGTGCCAGCAGCTACAGACGGAACACTGAA. The chain combines TRBV5-6 with TRBJ1-1; D gene ambiguous. With the read ending 3 residues before the CDR3 end, the germline J gene is used to fill in that end. Trimming cost V 3 bases and J 1 base, with 7 bases left between them. The CDR3 length is 13 residues. The germline CDR1 and CDR2 sequences are SGHDT and YYEEEE.

Remarks on this clone: The read is 3 residues too short to cover the CDR3 end, so that end is filled in from the germline J gene. The chain combines TRBV2 with TRBJ1-4, with TRBD1 matching 9 bases. Germline CDR1 SNHLY, CDR2 FYNNEI. The V gene end was trimmed by 6 bases and the J gene end by 8 bases; junction bases not matched to a gene: 7. The CDR3 has 14 residues. CDR3 amino acids: CASREGQGWEKLFF. The sequenced CDR3 bases are TGTGCCAGCAGGGAGGGACAGGGATGGGAAAAA. Filled out from reference TRBV2 and TRBJ1-4, the complete variable domain reads EPEVTQTPSHQVTQMGQEVILRCVPISNHLYFYWYRQILGQKVEFLVSFYNNEISEKSEIFDDQFSVERPDGSNFTLKIRSTKLEDSAMYFCASREGQGWEKLFFGSGTQLSVL.

As for this clone: The DNA ends 3 residues before the CDR3 does, and the rest of the CDR3 is filled in from the germline J gene. The rearrangement uses TRBV2 and TRBJ1-1; D remains ambiguous. The CDR3 spans 12 residues. Looked up from germline, CDR1 is SNHLY and CDR2 is FYNNEI. V gave up 9 bases and J gave up 6 bases, with 14 bases separating them. Partial CDR3 DNA: TGTGCCAGTACCCAGGAGTCCGCTGAA. Its protein is CASTQESAE. The CDR3 in its entirety is CASTQESAEAFF.

In regard to this clone: The read ends 3 residues before the CDR3 terminus; that terminus is restored from the germline J gene. The rearrangement joins TRBV2 to TRBJ1-6; no clear D gene. Germline V CDR1 and CDR2: SNHLY, FYNNEI. The CDR3 is made up of 15 amino acids. Trimming pared 5 bases from V and 7 bases from J, leaving 15 bases between. CDR3 region: CASSLYSTSNSPLHF. CDR3 DNA, as far as it was read: TGTGCCAGCAGTCTCTACAGCACCTCAAATTCACCC.

In the case of this clone: The read terminates 3 residues before the CDR3 end, so the remaining end is supplied by the germline J gene. The chain has TRBV29-1 and TRBJ1-4; D is ambiguous. The CDR3 sequence is 14 residues long. V was cut by 4 bases and J by 1 base, with 10 bases left in between. Germline V gene data show CDR1 as SQVTM and CDR2 as ANQGSEA. Incomplete CDR3 DNA: TGCAGCGTTGCCGACCCGGGAACTAATGAAAAA. The encoded protein is CSVADPGTNEK. The full CDR3 protein is CSVADPGTNEKLFF.

Points on this clone: The read is 3 residues too short to cover the CDR3 end, so that end is filled in from the germline J gene. V usage is TRBV2 and J usage is TRBJ2-2; D remains ambiguous. Trimming pared 7 bases from V and 6 bases from J, leaving 6 bases between. The CDR3 contains 11 residues. The germline V gene has CDR1 SNHLY and CDR2 FYNNEI. CDR3 in amino acids: CASNRAGELFF. The sequenced part of the CDR3 DNA is TGTGCCAGCAACCGGGCCGGGGAG.

As regards this clone: The CDR3 end falls 3 residues outside the read, so it is completed with the germline J gene. The chain links TRBV5-4 to TRBJ2-1, with TRBD1 matching 12 bases. V lost 0 bases and J lost 7; bases outside the gene matches: 5. The germline V gene has CDR1 SGHNT and CDR2 YYREEE (reference sequence). This CDR3 is built from 16 residues. The part of the CDR3 DNA that was read is TGTGCCAGCAGCTTGGGCGGGACAGGGGGCCGGAATGAG. Translation: CASSLGGTGGRNE. The full CDR3 sequence reads CASSLGGTGGRNEQFF.

Details on this clone: The CDR3 end lies 3 residues beyond the end of the read and is filled in from the germline J gene. This chain uses TRBV5-1 with TRBJ2-5; 8 nucleotides match TRBD2. The CDR3 extends over 15 amino acids. J gave up 1 base and V 2 bases, and 4 bases lay outside the gene matches. CDR1 is SGHRS and CDR2 is YFSETQ in the germline V gene. Partial CDR3 DNA: TGCGCCAGCAGCTTAGCGGGAGCGGTCCAAGAGACC. Encoded protein: CASSLAGAVQET. The CDR3 reads in full as CASSLAGAVQETQYF. The entire variable domain, with the rest obtained from reference TRBV5-1 and TRBJ2-5, is as follows: KAGVTQTPRYLIKTRGQQVTLSCSPISGHRSVSWYQQTPGQGLQFLFEYFSETQRNKGNFPGRFSGRQFSNSRSEMNVSTLELGDSALYLCASSLAGAVQETQYFGPGTRLLVL.

CDR3 sequence: CASSLGGDTNEKLFF. Partial CDR3 DNA: TGTGCCAGCAGCTTAGGGGGGGATACTAATGAAAAA. The chain links TRBV7-9 to TRBJ1-4; tentatively, D is TRBD1 (5 bases). The read finishes 3 residues shy of the CDR3 end, and the germline J gene is used to complete it. This CDR3 comprises 15 residues. Germline-derived CDR1 and CDR2 are SEHNR and FQNEAQ (reference sequence). V gave up 1 base and J gave up 2 bases, with 8 bases separating them.

As to this clone: Read coverage stops 3 residues before the CDR3 terminus; the germline J gene supplies the remainder. V usage is TRBV19 and J usage is TRBJ1-6, with TRBD1 matching 7 bases. Losses at the gene ends were 6 bases for V and 1 base for J; bases not matched to a gene: 3. The length of the CDR3 is 15 residues. Looked up from germline, CDR1 is LNHDA and CDR2 is SQIVND (reference sequence). The CDR3 reads CASSPGQSYNSPLHF. CDR3 DNA (partial): TGTGCCAGTAGCCCGGGACAGTCCTATAATTCACCC.